Here is one TCR beta chain with its context. The same CDR3 can be traced to other DNA sequences in this sample. This entry is derived from a study of blood T cell repertoires in COVID-19. With 0 bases removed from V and 5 bases from J, the gap between germline ends came to 11 bases. Germline V lookup: CDR1 GTSNPN, CDR2 SVGIG (reference sequence). The CDR3 has 14 residues. The protocol was immunoSEQ multiplex PCR, while the TCRdb copy is restricted to in-frame clones and leaves out a portion. The data contain about 200,000 clones, roughly 80% of them singletons. The sample taken for sequencing was PBMCs or T cells enriched from blood (not recorded which). This chain uses TRBV30 with TRBJ2-1; TRBD2 might be the D (6 bases). This sequence originates from a woman in her fifties or sixties with acute COVID-19. CDR3 sequence reads: CAWSVSAGNNEQFF. In DNA, the CDR3 is TGTGCCTGGAGTGTATCAGCGGGCAACAATGAGCAGTTCTTC.